Listed here are 26 T cell receptor beta chains from one sample, sequenced in a study of cytomegalovirus exposure and HLA in healthy donors. The PCR employed 60 Vbeta primers together with 13 Jbeta primers. The data were produced by immunoSEQ multiplex PCR, yet TCRdb's version contains in-frame clones alone and is incomplete. The repertoire has some 200,000 clones, 75% to 85% of them found once; the top ten carry under 2.5%. Sequencing used PBMCs. These receptors all come from a woman aged 25 to 45 in good health and CMV-seronegative.

The chain is built from TRBV25-1 and TRBJ2-7; D possibly corresponds to TRBD2 (6 bases). The CDR3 runs 15 residues. Germline V gives CDR1 MGHDK, CDR2 SYGVNS. Trimming shortened V by 1 base and J by 0 bases, and 10 bases separated the two germline ends. The DNA of the CDR3 is TGTGCCAGCAGTGAATCCGGGGGAAGCTCCTACGAGCAGTACTTC. Translated, it gives CASSESGGSSYEQYF.

This clone has a handful of counts. V usage is TRBV4-3 and J usage is TRBJ2-7; 14 nucleotides line up with TRBD2. V lost 3 bases and J lost 6; bases outside the gene matches: 10. CDR3 length: 17 residues. Germline CDR1 reads LGHNA; CDR2 reads YSLEER. The CDR3 DNA is TGCGCCAGCAGCCAGGGTACGCCGGGACTAGCGGGAGTCGAGCAGTACTTC. This gives the protein CASSQGTPGLAGVEQYF.

This chain connects TRBV7-2 to TRBJ2-5; tentative D call: TRBD1 (7 bases). The J call may not be correct, given that the DNA end is closer to TRBJ2-7. Germline CDR1 is SGHTA and CDR2 is FQGNSA. The CDR3 loop spans 14 amino acids. DNA for the CDR3: TGTGCCAGCAGTCAAGGAGGGGGCCCCTACGAGCAGTACTTC. As protein: CASSQGGGPYEQYF.

This chain links TRBV11-2 with TRBJ1-1; TRBD1 agrees at 7 bases. The germline CDR1 and CDR2 sequences are SGHAT and FQNNGV. CDR3 length: 15 amino acids. With V trimmed by 5 bases and J by 0 bases, 6 bases remained unmatched. CDR3 nucleotide sequence: TGTGCCAGCAGCGGACGGGACAGCATGAACACTGAAGCTTTCTTT. This gives the protein CASSGRDSMNTEAFF.

The chain links TRBV4-3 to TRBJ2-1, with TRBD2 matching over 7 bases. Germline lookup yields CDR1 LGHNA and CDR2 YSLEER. After removal of 4 bases from V and 6 bases from J, the junction contained 9 bases not matched to a gene. CDR3 length: 15 residues. The CDR3 sequence: CASSPGTIAVNEQFF. The CDR3 DNA sequence: TGCGCCAGCAGCCCCGGGACTATAGCGGTCAATGAGCAGTTCTTC.

The gene calls are TRBV11-2 and TRBJ2-1, with 11 bases that match TRBD2. Per the germline V gene, CDR1 is SGHAT and CDR2 is FQNNGV. With V trimmed by 1 base and J by 6 bases, 5 bases remained unmatched. The CDR3 runs 16 residues. CDR3 region: CASSLALGLAGNEQFF. The CDR3 DNA sequence: TGTGCCAGCAGCTTAGCCCTTGGACTAGCGGGCAATGAGCAGTTCTTC.

The rearrangement links TRBV9 to TRBJ2-7, with 7 bases that match TRBD2. Trimming cost V 3 bases and J 2 bases; bases outside gene matches: 5. CDR1 is SGDLS, CDR2 YYNGEE, per germline. The CDR3 extends over 14 amino acids. The CDR3 DNA reads as TGTGCCAGCAGCGGCGGGACTACACCCTACGAGCAGTACTTC. Encoded protein: CASSGGTTPYEQYF.

A single count supports this clone. The rearrangement links TRBV4-3 to TRBJ1-4; D call uncertain. The germline V gene encodes CDR1 LGHNA and CDR2 YSLEER. The V gene lost 1 base and the J gene lost 1 base, with 13 bases spanning the gap. This CDR3 has 17 amino acids. The CDR3 DNA sequence: TGCGCCAGCAGCCAAGTCCCCAAAGGCGGAACTAATGAAAAACTGTTTTTT. It yields the protein CASSQVPKGGTNEKLFF.

V is TRBV5-1 and J is TRBJ1-4, with 9 bases lining up with TRBD1. The CDR3 has 15 amino acids. With V trimmed by 0 bases and J by 7 bases, 4 bases remained unmatched. CDR1 is SGHRS, CDR2 YFSETQ, per germline. CDR3 nucleotide sequence: TGCGCCAGCAGCTTGGGGGACAGGGCCTCTGAAAAACTGTTTTTT. Its translation is CASSLGDRASEKLFF.

This chain uses TRBV6-5 with TRBJ2-5; TRBD2 is a possible D gene (6 bases). CDR1 and CDR2 (germline): MNHEY, SVGAGI. The V end lost 2 bases, the J end lost 5 bases, and 15 bases lay between the germline ends. This CDR3 is built from 15 residues. CDR3 DNA: TGTGCCAGCAGTTACCGGGCCGGGAGCAGGGAGACCCAGTACTTC. Its translation: CASSYRAGSRETQYF.

CDR3 DNA: TGTGCCAGCAGAGGGACTAGCGGGAGTTTACACGAGCAGTACTTC. Its protein product is CASRGTSGSLHEQYF. V gene TRBV2 combines with J gene TRBJ2-7; 14 nucleotides align to TRBD2. With V trimmed by 6 bases and J by 5 bases, 6 bases remained unmatched. The V gene's germline CDR1 is SNHLY and CDR2 FYNNEI. This CDR3 contains 15 residues.

V usage is TRBV5-4 and J usage is TRBJ2-7; D is possibly TRBD1 (6 bases). Germline V gene lookup returns CDR1 SGHNT and CDR2 YYREEE (reference sequence). V was clipped by 3 bases and J by 2 bases, with 15 bases between them. The CDR3 runs to 15 residues. Here the CDR3 DNA reads TGTGCCAGCAGCTCGGAGCACAGGGACCCCTACGAGCAGTACTTC. It yields the protein CASSSEHRDPYEQYF.

The rearrangement links TRBV28 to TRBJ2-7; 8 bases fit TRBD1. The CDR3 consists of 14 residues. Germline V CDR1 and CDR2: MDHEN, SYDVKM. J gave up 6 bases and V 4 bases, and 8 bases lay outside the gene matches. The CDR3 sequence is CASSSGQGVVEQYF. The DNA for the CDR3 is TGTGCCAGCAGTTCTGGACAGGGAGTGGTCGAGCAGTACTTC.

The CDR3 sequence: CASSFGKGDYGYTF. For the CDR3, the DNA is TGCGCCAGCAGCTTTGGTAAGGGGGACTATGGCTACACCTTC. The rearrangement uses TRBV5-1 and TRBJ1-2; D is perhaps TRBD1 (6 bases). The CDR3 covers 14 residues. The germline CDR1 and CDR2 sequences are SGHRS and YFSETQ. V was clipped by 2 bases and J by 3 bases, with 11 bases between them.

This clone was counted once. The chain has TRBV2 and TRBJ1-1; 8 bases line up with TRBD1. Losses at the gene ends were 5 bases for V and 5 bases for J; bases not matched to a gene: 4. Germline-derived CDR1 and CDR2 are SNHLY and FYNNEI. The CDR3 totals 13 residues. In nucleotides, the CDR3 is TGTGCCAGCAGTAAAACAGGGGGGACTGAAGCTTTCTTT. This codes for CASSKTGGTEAFF.

The rearrangement links TRBV19 to TRBJ2-7; 7 nucleotides align to TRBD2. CDR3 length equals 15 residues. V dropped 3 bases and J dropped 1; count of bases not matched to a gene: 6. Germline V CDR1 and CDR2: LNHDA, SQIVND (reference sequence). The DNA of the CDR3 is TGTGCCAGTAGTATCGAAGCGGGGCTTTCCTACGAGCAGTACTTC. This sequence encodes CASSIEAGLSYEQYF.

This clone was recorded a few times. The rearrangement joins TRBV29-1 to TRBJ2-7; 9 positions match TRBD1. V was clipped by 7 bases and J by 3 bases; unmatched bases: 13. Germline CDR1 is SQVTM and CDR2 is ANQGSEA. This CDR3 contains 15 residues. CDR3 nucleotide sequence: TGCAGCGCTTCAAACGCTGGACAGGGGAACTACGAGCAGTACTTC. This gives the protein CSASNAGQGNYEQYF.

This chain links TRBV7-2 with TRBJ2-7; 7 bases agree with TRBD2. Germline-derived CDR1 and CDR2 are SGHTA and FQGNSA. The CDR3 length is 18 residues. Trimming at V came to 9 bases and at J to 4 bases, leaving 24 bases not matched to a gene. CDR3 in DNA: TGTGCCAGTGGGGGGGTAGACTCGGGACGACGGGTTCTATACGAGCAGTACTTC. This encodes CASGGVDSGRRVLYEQYF.

V usage is TRBV18 and J usage is TRBJ1-2; tentatively, D is TRBD1 (5 bases). The germline gives CDR1 KGHSH, CDR2 LQKENI. Trimming removed 0 bases from V and 2 bases from J, with 19 bases in between. The CDR3 runs 18 residues. The CDR3 DNA follows: TGTGCCAGCTCACCACCGACACCTCGAGCAAAGGGGAACTATGGCTACACCTTC. This gives the protein CASSPPTPRAKGNYGYTF.

The rearrangement joins TRBV2 to TRBJ1-1, with 8 bases lining up with TRBD1. The CDR3 consists of 15 residues. V trimming: 8 bases; J trimming: 1 base; junction bases outside the gene matches: 9. Per the germline V gene, CDR1 is SNHLY and CDR2 is FYNNEI. For the CDR3, the DNA is TGTGCCAGCCGAGCCTCCGGACAGGGGAACACTGAAGCTTTCTTT. This encodes CASRASGQGNTEAFF. The variable domain in full, with the rest retrieved from reference TRBV2 and TRBJ1-1, is EPEVTQTPSHQVTQMGQEVILRCVPISNHLYFYWYRQILGQKVEFLVSFYNNEISEKSEIFDDQFSVERPDGSNFTLKIRSTKLEDSAMYFCASRASGQGNTEAFFGQGTRLTVV.

The chain recombines TRBV2 with TRBJ2-5, with 9 bases fitting TRBD2. CDR3 length: 18 amino acids. Germline CDR1 SNHLY, CDR2 FYNNEI. The V and J ends lost 4 bases and 4 bases, in that order; junction bases with no gene match: 16. CDR3 sequence (DNA): TGTGCCAGCAGTGCTACAGTTGGGGCCGCTAGCGGGGTAGAGACCCAGTACTTC. Translating gives CASSATVGAASGVETQYF.

V and J are TRBV28 and TRBJ2-7; TRBD1 matches 8 bases. Germline CDR1 is MDHEN and CDR2 is SYDVKM. This CDR3 region has 12 residues. With V trimmed by 11 bases and J by 2 bases, 5 bases remained unmatched. CDR3 nucleotides: TGTGCCGGGGACAGGACTACCTACGAGCAGTACTTC. Translation: CAGDRTTYEQYF.

This chain joins TRBV7-2 and TRBJ2-5; D is possibly TRBD1 (6 bases). The closer fit of TRBJ2-7 to the DNA end suggests the J call may be wrong. The CDR3 sequence is 14 residues long. From germline, CDR1 is SGHTA and CDR2 FQGNSA. CDR3 DNA sequence: TGTGCCAGCAGCCGAGACAGGTCTTCCTACGAGCAGTACTTC. Translation: CASSRDRSSYEQYF.

This chain uses TRBV6-1 with TRBJ1-5, with 7 nucleotides matching TRBD1. V was pared by 4 bases and J by 5 bases, with 11 bases of the junction left unmatched. Germline V gene lookup returns CDR1 MNHNS and CDR2 SASEGT. The CDR3 totals 16 residues. As DNA, the CDR3 is TGTGCCAGCAGTGCACCCAGGTTTACAGGGGATCAGCCCCAGCATTTT. This translates into CASSAPRFTGDQPQHF.

This clone was seen a single time. V gene TRBV5-1 combines with J gene TRBJ1-4, with D unclear. V gave up 0 bases and J gave up 7 bases, with 7 bases separating them. The CDR3 runs 13 residues. The germline CDR1 and CDR2 sequences are SGHRS and YFSETQ. The CDR3 spells CASSLERPEKLFF. The CDR3 nucleotides read TGCGCCAGCAGCTTGGAGCGACCTGAAAAACTGTTTTTT.

The CDR3 DNA reads TGTGCCAGCAGTTTACCCCAACAGGGGGGGTACTTC. Protein sequence: CASSLPQQGGYF. The J gene is TRBJ2-7, the V gene TRBV28; 8 positions match TRBD1. V was clipped by 2 bases and J by 12 bases; unmatched bases: 6. The CDR3 sequence is 12 residues long. Germline V gives CDR1 MDHEN, CDR2 SYDVKM.